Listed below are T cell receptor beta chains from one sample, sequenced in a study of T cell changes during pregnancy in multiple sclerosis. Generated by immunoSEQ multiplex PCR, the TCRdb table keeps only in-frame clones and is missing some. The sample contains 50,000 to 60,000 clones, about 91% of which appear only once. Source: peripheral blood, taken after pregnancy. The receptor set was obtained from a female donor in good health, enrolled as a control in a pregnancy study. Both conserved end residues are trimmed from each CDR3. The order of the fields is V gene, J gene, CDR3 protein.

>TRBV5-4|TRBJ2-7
ASKRGREYEQY
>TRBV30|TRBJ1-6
AWKGAFNSPLH
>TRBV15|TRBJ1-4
ATSEGAGANEKLF
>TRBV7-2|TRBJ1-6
ASSGGGEGYNSPLH
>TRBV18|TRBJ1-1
ASSPDPRGTEAF
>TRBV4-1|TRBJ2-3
ASSPRRTGLHTDTQY
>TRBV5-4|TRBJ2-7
ASSQDRGSSYEQY
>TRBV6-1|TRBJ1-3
ASSESPGNTIY
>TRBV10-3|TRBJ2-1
AISESDYANYYNEQF
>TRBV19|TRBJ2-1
ASSIEGPRASGPYNEQF
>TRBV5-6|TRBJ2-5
ASSHRDQETQY
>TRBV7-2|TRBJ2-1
ASSLQIILAEQF
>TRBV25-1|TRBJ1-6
ASSPRDRGIYSPLH
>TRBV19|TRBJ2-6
ASGGWSGANVLT
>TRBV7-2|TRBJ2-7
ASSFVDRGSYEQY
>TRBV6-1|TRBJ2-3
ASGGDTDTQY
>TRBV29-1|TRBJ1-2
SLQHRREEGYT
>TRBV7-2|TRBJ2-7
ASSSYRDDEQY
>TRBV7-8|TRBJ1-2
ASSLGGGRSYGYT
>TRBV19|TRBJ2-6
ASSIPTYSGANVLT
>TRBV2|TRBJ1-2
ASSEALRGQRLNYGYT
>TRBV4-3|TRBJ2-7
ASSQDDRGPYEQY
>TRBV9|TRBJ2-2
ASSVAGQGGNTGELF
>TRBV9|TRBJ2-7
ASSVGQGPYEQY
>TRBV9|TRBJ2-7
ASSEDRDSYEQY
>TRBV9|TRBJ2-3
ASSAEMTSGSGSDTQY
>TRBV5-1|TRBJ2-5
ASSWGQTGAETQY
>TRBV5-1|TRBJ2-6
ASSLAPQGSFSVSPGANVLT
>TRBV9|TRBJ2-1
ASSVDFTGGTNEQF
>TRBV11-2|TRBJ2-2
ASSAPGLAGGPGELF
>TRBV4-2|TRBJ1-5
ASSQEGGGLRPNQPQH
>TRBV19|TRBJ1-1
ASSSQGDTEAF
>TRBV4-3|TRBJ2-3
ASSQLQGGWSADTQY
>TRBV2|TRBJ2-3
ASSEGRGKTDTQY
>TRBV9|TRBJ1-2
ASSVGEQGAGYGYT
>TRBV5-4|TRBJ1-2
ASSLTGVGYT
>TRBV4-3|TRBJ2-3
ASSLGLAGGPGTDTQY
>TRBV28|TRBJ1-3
ASSPQGSGNTIY
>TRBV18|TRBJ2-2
ASSLDRRTGELF
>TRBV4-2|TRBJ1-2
ASSQAWRGRDGYT
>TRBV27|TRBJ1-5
ASRPRPGNQPQH
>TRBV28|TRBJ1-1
ASSLRQGAPNTEAF
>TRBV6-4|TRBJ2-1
ASSDGLAGNEQF
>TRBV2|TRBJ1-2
ASTGHSTTGYT
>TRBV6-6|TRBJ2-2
ASSYSRVTGELF
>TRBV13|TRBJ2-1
ASSRPASGRNEQF